A selection of T cell receptor beta chains follows, all from one sample in a study of blood T cell repertoires in COVID-19. Sequencing used immunoSEQ multiplex PCR; TCRdb keeps in-frame clones, though not all of them. Of fewer than 500,000 clones in the sample, approximately 80% were seen once. Sequenced input: peripheral blood. The receptors originated from a human donor with acute or convalescent COVID-19. The donor label of this sample is uncertain. CDR3s leave out the opening cysteine and the closing phenylalanine or tryptophan.

v_call | cdr3_aa
TRBV6-6 | ASSARDTGEQY
TRBV3-1/TRBV3-2 | ASRGSGWGETQY
TRBV2 | ASSLTGQNEKLF
TRBV5-1 | ASSLTVAAADTQY
TRBV30 | AWKGQVNTGELF
TRBV7-2 | ASSAGTTGGYNEQF
TRBV7-8 | ASSLEQINYGYT
TRBV24-1 | ATSEGLAGGQETQY
TRBV5-1 | ASSLEGGVRETQY
TRBV9 | ASSPMVAGGQKVEQY
TRBV29-1 | SVAGTSGRAIGELF
TRBV28 | ASSLSGIGTPQH
TRBV18 | ASSLLSSGNTIY
TRBV6-5 | ASRTGQGLNTEAF
TRBV2 | ASNPRNRALNTEAF
TRBV11-2 | ASSSRADLLHGYT
TRBV6-5 | ASKGGGNQPQH
TRBV15 | ATSPGGIGSPLH
TRBV18 | ASSPRTSGSSMNTGELF
TRBV29-1 | SVGQGHEQY
TRBV4-2 | ASSQGEERFYEQY
TRBV10-1 | ASSFGTGNYEQY
TRBV19 | ASRERDSPQETQY
TRBV19 | ASRDPTGVNQPQH
TRBV7-9 | ASSSTSTDTQY
TRBV6-1 | ASSGRQGIWSNQPQH
TRBV28 | ASRPGTGWTGELF
TRBV5-1 | ASSLDLISSGNTIY
TRBV9 | ASSVGGSSSYEQY
TRBV6-5 | ASRSDRAAKTEAF
TRBV2 | ASSTNRGSGNTIY
TRBV5-8 | ASSLGQNSNQPQH
TRBV4-1 | ASSQETSTVAGLNNEQF
TRBV2 | ASSAYRYNEQF
TRBV12-3/TRBV12-4 | ASSFRYEQF
TRBV29-1 | SVPGTGGWTEAF
TRBV24-1 | ATSDRRVQETQY